This T cell receptor (beta chain) was identified in a study of Graves' ophthalmopathy and Graves' hyperthyroidism. Study-wide results and limits: Blood also contained most of the expanded thyroid clonotypes above 0.001 frequency.

The table lists this clonotype with a few counts. Its antigen is unknown. This CDR3 contains 15 residues. V trimming: 6 bases; J trimming: 5 bases; junction bases outside the gene matches: 15. Germline loops: CDR1 DFQATT, CDR2 SNEGSKA (reference sequence). Other autoimmune diseases, uncontrolled infections, pregnancy or lactation led to the exclusion of patients. Using RNA transcripts, the TCR beta CDR3 regions were amplified. RT-PCR with HTBI primers came first, then second-round multiplex PCR. TCRdb re-derived calls from the multiplex PCR reads in MiXCR, one entry per CDR3 protein. The sample yields roughly 600,000 distinct CDR3 sequences, about two fifths seen once.

This rearrangement joins TRBV20-1 to TRBJ2-5; 7 nucleotides match TRBD2. What was sequenced was peripheral blood or thyroid tissue (not recorded which). The source of this sequence is an adult man with Graves' hyperthyroidism. Written as DNA, the CDR3 is TGCAGTGCCAACACCGGGACTACCTCGTCGGAGACCCAGTACTTC. Encoded protein: CSANTGTTSSETQYF.